The next 2 T cell receptor beta chains were all read from a single sample in a study of T cell responses to AZD1222 COVID-19 vaccine. Using immunoSEQ multiplex PCR, the repertoire was profiled, and TCRdb retains in-frame clones only, with some absent. The repertoire includes some 180,000 clones, approximately 95% of them detected once, and roughly 1% sits in the top ten. The material was peripheral blood, obtained 28 days after the second dose of the MenACWY control vaccine. The source is an adult who received the MenACWY meningococcal vaccine as a control.

The chain links TRBV3-1 (or the pseudogene TRBV3-2) to TRBJ2-5; D call uncertain. The CDR3 extends over 11 amino acids. With 2 bases removed from V and 5 bases from J, the gap between germline ends came to 3 bases. Germline CDR1 is LGHDT and CDR2 is YNNKEL (reference sequence). The CDR3 sequence: CASSQSETQYF. The DNA of the CDR3 is TGTGCCAGCAGCCAAAGCGAGACCCAGTACTTC.

J is TRBJ1-1 and V is TRBV6-4, with D hard to call. There are 19 residues in the CDR3. V lost 7 bases and J lost 1, with 28 bases in between. CDR1 is MRHNA, CDR2 SNTAGT, per germline. The CDR3 DNA is TGTGCCAGCACCCCCCCCTCTTCCGGAGGGCGAACGCCGAACACTGAAGCTTTCTTT. Its protein is CASTPPSSGGRTPNTEAFF.